This TCR beta chain was observed in a study of early T cells in non-severe SARS-CoV-2 infection. The CDR3 has 14 amino acids. Germline V gene data show CDR1 as MNHEY and CDR2 as SMNVEV (reference sequence). V was cut by 5 bases and J by 3 bases, with 11 bases left in between. This clonotype occurred many times. TCRdb used MiXCR to reprocess the 5' RACE reads, holding one entry per CDR3 protein. The table includes tens of thousands of distinct CDR3 sequences, 5.5% to 6.5% detected once. This chain uses TRBV27 with TRBJ1-5; D unclear. The clonotype was recovered from an adult who was a healthcare worker with PCR-confirmed SARS-CoV-2 infection or an uninfected control (not recorded which). The sample taken for sequencing was whole blood. The CDR3 DNA follows: TGTGCCAGCAGTGCATATAGAGACAATCAGCCCCAGCATTTT. This translates into CASSAYRDNQPQHF.